The 21 T cell receptor beta chains below were found in one sample sequenced in a study of CXCR3-negative and CXCR3-positive naive CD8 T cells. Libraries of TRB cDNA were made by 5' RACE and carried UMIs. TCRdb derives one entry per CDR3 protein from the 5' RACE reads, leaving out DNA. This listing includes tens of thousands of distinct CDR3 sequences. Material: naive CXCR3- CD8+ T cells from blood. Documented subset: CD45RO-CCR7+CD27+CD95- naive CD8+ T cells lacking CXCR3 (TNR3-). These receptors were taken from a human donor in good health. Some clones in this sample may be carry-over from other donors' samples.

This sequence joins TRBV28 and TRBJ2-3; lacking DNA, the TRBD1 call made by TCRdb goes unchecked. Germline V CDR1 and CDR2: MDHEN, SYDVKM. The length of the CDR3 is 13 residues. CDR3 residues: CASLPRGTDTQYF.

The rearrangement joins TRBV29-1 to TRBJ2-7; TCRdb's D call, TRBD2, is unchecked because there is no DNA. The germline CDR1 and CDR2 sequences are SQVTM and ANQGSEA. This CDR3 has 15 residues. This chain's CDR3 is CSVELEGSLPYEQYF.

The rearrangement joins TRBV7-3 to TRBJ2-1; TCRdb indicates TRBD2, and absent DNA this call remains unverified. CDR3 length: 13 residues. CDR1 and CDR2 (germline): SGHTA, FQGTGA. CDR3 amino acids: CASSKSGSHEQFF.

V is TRBV7-9 and J is TRBJ2-7; the D gene TCRdb calls, TRBD2, cannot be checked with no DNA. The length of the CDR3 is 15 residues. CDR1 and CDR2 (germline): SEHNR, FQNEAQ (reference sequence). CDR3 residues: CASTTLRTGGPEQYF.

The CDR3 here is CASSSRTSGPYEQYF. The rearrangement links TRBV7-9 to TRBJ2-7; TCRdb selects TRBD2, and the lack of DNA leaves this call unchecked. This CDR3 has 15 amino acids. Germline lookup yields CDR1 SEHNR and CDR2 FQNEAQ (reference sequence).

This sequence joins TRBV29-1 and TRBJ2-7. The V gene's germline CDR1 is SQVTM and CDR2 ANQGSEA. The CDR3 covers 14 residues. The CDR3 here is CSVDSMGDSYEQYF.

This chain connects TRBV29-1 to TRBJ2-3; TCRdb names TRBD2, which stays unverified in the absence of DNA. Germline CDR1 and CDR2: SQVTM and ANQGSEA. The CDR3 length is 14 residues. This CDR3 reads CSVDPSGGRDTQYF.

The chain carries TRBV29-1 and TRBJ2-7; TCRdb picks TRBD1, but there is no DNA to check that call. Germline CDR1 and CDR2: SQVTM and ANQGSEA. This CDR3 comprises 12 residues. CDR3: CSVSSQGTEQYF.

This chain connects TRBV2 to TRBJ2-5; no DNA is available, so the TRBD1 call from TCRdb remains unchecked. CDR1 and CDR2 (germline): SNHLY, FYNNEI. CDR3 length equals 15 residues. CDR3 sequence: CASRTLGQTQETQYF.

The chain links TRBV28 to TRBJ2-7; absent DNA, TCRdb's TRBD1 call cannot be checked. Germline V CDR1 and CDR2: MDHEN, SYDVKM. The CDR3 is made up of 14 amino acids. CDR3 protein: CASSSYREGHEQYF.

The gene calls are TRBV5-1 and TRBJ2-7; the TCRdb call, TRBD1, lacks DNA for checking. Germline V gives CDR1 SGHRS, CDR2 YFSETQ. This CDR3 contains 13 residues. The CDR3 here is CASSGTASYEQYF.

The chain carries TRBV6-2 or TRBV6-3 and TRBJ2-6; TCRdb reports TRBD2, a call that lacks DNA to check it against. This CDR3 has 15 amino acids. CDR1 MNHEY and CDR2 SVGEGT come from the germline V gene. CDR3 in amino acids: CASSYGLAGVNVLTF.

The chain combines TRBV28 with TRBJ2-7; TCRdb gives TRBD1 as the D gene, but with no DNA this cannot be confirmed. The CDR3 contains 13 residues. CDR1 and CDR2 (germline): MDHEN, SYDVKM. The CDR3: CASSFSIRGEQYF.

The chain carries TRBV20-1 and TRBJ2-7. The V gene's germline CDR1 is DFQATT and CDR2 SNEGSKA (reference sequence). This CDR3 contains 13 residues. CDR3: CSATHKTYYEQYF.

The chain employs TRBV20-1 and TRBJ2-2; no DNA is available, so the TRBD2 call from TCRdb remains unchecked. The CDR3 loop spans 16 amino acids. Germline CDR1 and CDR2: DFQATT and SNEGSKA (reference sequence). CDR3 loop: CSARDELAGDTGELFF.

This chain connects TRBV28 to TRBJ2-3; TCRdb's D call of TRBD2 is untestable without DNA. The germline V gene has CDR1 MDHEN and CDR2 SYDVKM. The CDR3 spans 15 residues. The CDR3: CASSLFAGVADTQYF.

The chain carries TRBV27 and TRBJ2-2. The CDR3 has 13 residues. CDR1 and CDR2 from the germline V gene are MNHEY and SMNVEV (reference sequence). CDR3 protein: CASSLGPTGELFF.

The chain has TRBV25-1 and TRBJ2-3. The germline CDR1 and CDR2 sequences are MGHDK and SYGVNS. The CDR3 spans 11 residues. This CDR3 is CASRFGDTQYF.

This chain joins TRBV20-1 and TRBJ2-7. This CDR3 region has 12 residues. The germline gives CDR1 DFQATT, CDR2 SNEGSKA (reference sequence). The CDR3 protein is CSARQTEYEQYF.

The genes are TRBV29-1 and TRBJ2-7; the TRBD1 assignment by TCRdb is unverifiable without DNA. Germline-derived CDR1 and CDR2 are SQVTM and ANQGSEA. CDR3 length: 12 amino acids. CDR3: CSVSPGAFEQYF.

The chain couples TRBV7-2 to TRBJ2-7. Looked up from germline, CDR1 is SGHTA and CDR2 is FQGNSA. CDR3 size: 13 residues. This chain's CDR3 is CASSSAGPYEQYF.